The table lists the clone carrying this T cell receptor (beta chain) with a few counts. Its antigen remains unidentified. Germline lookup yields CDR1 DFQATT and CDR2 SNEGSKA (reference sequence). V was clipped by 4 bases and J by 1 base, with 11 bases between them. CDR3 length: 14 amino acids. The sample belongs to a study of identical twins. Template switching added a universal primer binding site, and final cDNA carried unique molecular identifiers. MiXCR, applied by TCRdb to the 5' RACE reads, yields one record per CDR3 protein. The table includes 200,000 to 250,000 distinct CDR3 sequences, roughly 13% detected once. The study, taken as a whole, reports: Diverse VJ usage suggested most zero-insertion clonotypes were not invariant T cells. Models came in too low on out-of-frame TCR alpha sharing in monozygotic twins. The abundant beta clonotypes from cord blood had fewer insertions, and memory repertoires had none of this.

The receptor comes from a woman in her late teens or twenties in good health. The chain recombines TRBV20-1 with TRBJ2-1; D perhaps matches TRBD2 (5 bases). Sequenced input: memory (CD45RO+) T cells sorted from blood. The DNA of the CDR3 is TGCAGTGCTATCAGCGGAGGATCCTACAATGAGCAGTTCTTC. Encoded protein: CSAISGGSYNEQFF.